The rows below give T cell receptor beta chains drawn from one sample of a study of identical twins. MiXCR, run by TCRdb on the 5' RACE reads, gives a single entry per CDR3 protein. The sample gives roughly 250,000 distinct CDR3 sequences, 5.5% to 8% of which show up once; approximately 3.6% is in the top ten. These data were likewise used in another study, on yellow fever vaccine responses in identical twins.

Sequencing was carried out using memory (CD45RO+) T cells sorted from blood. These receptors came from a woman younger than 35 in good health. Both conserved end residues are part of each CDR3.

TRBJ2-3,TRBV11-2,CASSLFLAGGLSTDTQYF
TRBJ1-4,TRBV20-1,CSASRQGEKLFF
TRBJ1-2,TRBV5-5,CASSLGPYPSGYTF
TRBJ1-2,TRBV20-1,CSARDRLQNGYTF
TRBJ2-7,TRBV6-1,CASSADSVRGYF
TRBJ2-3,TRBV12-3/TRBV12-4,CASTYLGAADTQYF
TRBJ2-3,TRBV2,CASSREGISTDTQYF
TRBJ2-1,TRBV20-1,CSADHRSRGDEQFF
TRBJ2-1,TRBV15,CATSRDRAGQRTVF
TRBJ2-1,TRBV12-3/TRBV12-4,CASSPAGDILLEQFF
TRBJ1-5,TRBV18,CASSDSFNQPQHF
TRBJ2-5,TRBV7-9,CASSGPGTGHQETQYF
TRBJ2-1,TRBV5-1,CASSLGSGYHEQFF
TRBJ2-5,TRBV7-2,CASSQGLAVPETQYF
TRBJ2-1,TRBV11-2,CASSLDNASGSRNEQFF
TRBJ2-5,TRBV5-1,CASGRTLQETQYF
TRBJ2-1,TRBV2,CASHSIAGAGGEQFF
TRBJ2-1,TRBV5-4,CASSSPGLQGYNEQFF
TRBJ2-1,TRBV11-3,CASSAASYNEQFF
TRBJ1-1,TRBV6-5,CASSQDYTEAFF
TRBJ1-2,TRBV18,CASSPTGTYYGYTF
TRBJ2-5,TRBV9,CASSPTTGGETQYF